What follows describes a single T cell receptor beta chain. This sample stems from a study of ipilimumab plus nivolumab after autologous stem cell transplantation. Ipilimumab, 1 mg/kg, started 14 to 28 days after autologous transplant. Through week 26, nivolumab 3 mg/kg IV was given weeks 1, 4, 7, 10, then biweekly. This table comes from immunoSEQ multiplex PCR, and its TCRdb copy is limited to in-frame clones, with some not included. The table lists approximately 14,000 clones, roughly 79% of them singletons. Looked up from germline, CDR1 is SNHLY and CDR2 is FYNNEI. Trimming shortened V by 3 bases and J by 6 bases, and 12 bases separated the two germline ends. The CDR3 loop spans 15 amino acids.

This sample comprised PBMCs, obtained in a trial of ipilimumab plus nivolumab as post-transplant consolidation. The chain carries TRBV2 and TRBJ2-6; D call uncertain. This clonotype originated in a male donor with primary mediastinal lymphoma. CDR3 coding DNA: TGTGCCAGCAGTGACCCTTCGCTAAAGGCCAACGTCCTGACTTTC. This sequence encodes CASSDPSLKANVLTF.